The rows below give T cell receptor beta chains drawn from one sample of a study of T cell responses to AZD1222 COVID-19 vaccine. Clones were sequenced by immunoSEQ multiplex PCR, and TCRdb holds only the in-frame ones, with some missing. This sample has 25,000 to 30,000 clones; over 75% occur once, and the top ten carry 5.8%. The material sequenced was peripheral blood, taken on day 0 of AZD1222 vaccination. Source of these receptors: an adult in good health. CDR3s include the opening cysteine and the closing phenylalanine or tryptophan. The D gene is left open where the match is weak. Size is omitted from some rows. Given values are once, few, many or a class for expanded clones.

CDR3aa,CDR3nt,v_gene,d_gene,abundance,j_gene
CASSLETTGFGNTIYF,TGCGCCAGCAGCTTGGAAACGACAGGGTTTGGAAACACCATATATTTT,TRBV5-1,TRBD1,-,TRBJ1-3
CVTFREYGYTF,TGTGTAACTTTCCGGGAATATGGCTACACCTTC,TRBV30,-,-,TRBJ1-2
CASSSTSDGGVDGYTF,TGTGCCAGCTCATCAACTTCGGACGGAGGAGTGGATGGCTACACCTTC,TRBV18,-,-,TRBJ1-2
CASSLWGGPGEQYF,TGTGCCAGCAGTTTATGGGGCGGGCCAGGCGAGCAGTACTTC,TRBV28,-,-,TRBJ2-7
CASSFDRVYNSPLHF,TGTGCCAGCAGCTTTGACAGGGTGTATAATTCACCCCTCCACTTT,TRBV5-4,TRBD1,-,TRBJ1-6
CASSQAGPPDTQYF,TGCGCCAGCAGTCAGGCAGGGCCCCCAGATACGCAGTATTTT,TRBV5-1,-,-,TRBJ2-3
CAISGSSTSGYTF,TGTGCCATCAGTGGCAGCTCTACTAGCGGCTACACCTTC,TRBV10-3,-,-,TRBJ1-2
CATSAPGGSSEAFF,TGTGCCACCAGTGCCCCAGGGGGTAGTAGTGAAGCTTTCTTT,TRBV24-1,TRBD1,-,TRBJ1-1
CASSVYGRGVTGELFF,TGTGCCAGCAGTGTTTACGGGAGGGGGGTCACCGGGGAGCTGTTTTTT,TRBV6-1,TRBD2,-,TRBJ2-2
CASSHGGNTEAFF,TGTGCCAGCAGCCACGGGGGGAACACTGAAGCTTTCTTT,TRBV14,-,few,TRBJ1-1
CASSVGGGSLHF,TGTGCCAGCAGTGTGGGAGGGGGTTCCCTCCACTTT,TRBV2,-,-,TRBJ1-6
CASNIGGRGRNGEQFF,TGTGCCAGTAATATCGGCGGCAGGGGGCGAAACGGCGAGCAGTTCTTC,TRBV19,TRBD1,-,TRBJ2-1
CASSQRQGEFYGYTF,TGTGCCAGCAGCCAGAGACAGGGGGAATTCTATGGCTACACCTTC,TRBV3-1/TRBV3-2,TRBD1,-,TRBJ1-2
CATSRGRGTGASNYGYTF,TGTGCCACCAGCAGAGGAAGGGGGACAGGCGCCTCTAACTATGGCTACACCTTC,TRBV15,TRBD1,-,TRBJ1-2
CASSPGAGLQETQYF,TGTGCCAGCAGTCCGGGTGCCGGCCTACAAGAGACCCAGTACTTC,TRBV7-3,-,few,TRBJ2-5
CASWWWGWETQYF,TGTGCCAGCTGGTGGTGGGGGTGGGAGACCCAGTACTTC,TRBV5-4,-,few,TRBJ2-5
CASSPNSGGAESREQYF,TGTGCCAGCAGCCCTAATAGCGGGGGGGCCGAATCTCGCGAGCAGTACTTC,TRBV3-1/TRBV3-2,TRBD2,-,TRBJ2-7
CASSAGSGALSGYTF,TGTGCCAGCAGCGCCGGATCGGGGGCCCTATCTGGCTACACCTTC,TRBV7-2,-,-,TRBJ1-2
CASSSGVNSPLHF,TGTGCCAGTAGTTCGGGGGTAAATTCACCCCTCCACTTT,TRBV19,-,-,TRBJ1-6